The 20 T cell receptor beta chains given below trace back to one sample, sequenced in a study of shared clonotypes between healthy human individuals. Repertoires were generated with immunoSEQ multiplex PCR, while TCRdb's copy carries only in-frame clones and drops some. The table has hundreds of thousands of clones, around 97% seen once. Sequencing input: naive CD4+ T cells sorted from blood. Subset in this sample: CD45RA+ positively selected. The receptor source for this set is a woman in her 30s in good health.

This chain connects TRBV13 to TRBJ2-5; unclear D gene. This CDR3 region has 12 residues. Germline V gene data show CDR1 as PRHDT and CDR2 as FYEKMQ (reference sequence). V shed 2 bases and J shed 4 bases, with 5 bases lying between them. The DNA of the CDR3 is TGTGCCAGCAGCTTATACCGAGAGACCCAGTACTTC. Its translation: CASSLYRETQYF.

The count of this clone is one. The chain combines TRBV14 with TRBJ2-4, with 13 bases aligning to TRBD2. After removal of 4 bases from V and 0 bases from J, the junction contained 9 bases not matched to a gene. The germline gives CDR1 SGHDN, CDR2 FVKESK. The CDR3 spans 19 residues. CDR3 amino acids: CASSLGTSGTVLAKNIQYF. CDR3 in DNA: TGTGCCAGCAGCCTTGGGACTAGCGGGACCGTCCTAGCCAAAAACATTCAGTACTTC.

Details on this clone: Other nucleotide sequences in the sample specify the same CDR3. The CDR3, as DNA: TGCGCCAGCAGCTTGGGACAGCACACAGATACGCAGTATTTT. It specifies CASSLGQHTDTQYF. The chain has TRBV5-1 and TRBJ2-3; D may be TRBD1 (5 bases). This CDR3 has 14 amino acids. Germline V gene sequence: CDR1 SGHRS, CDR2 YFSETQ. The V gene lost 0 bases and the J gene lost 2 bases, with 7 bases spanning the gap.

On this clone: The sample contains more than one DNA sequence encoding this CDR3. CDR3 bases: TGCGCCAGCAGCTTGGGGACTAGCGGGAGGGCCGATACGCAGTATTTT. It codes for CASSLGTSGRADTQYF. The chain joins TRBV5-1 to TRBJ2-3, with 15 bases lining up with TRBD2. The CDR3 loop spans 16 amino acids. With V trimmed by 0 bases and J by 6 bases, 2 bases remained unmatched. Germline V gene data show CDR1 as SGHRS and CDR2 as YFSETQ.

Only one count was recorded for this clone. The genes are TRBV18 and TRBJ2-1, with D perhaps matching TRBD1 or TRBD2 (6 bases each). Germline V lookup: CDR1 KGHSH, CDR2 LQKENI. The length of the CDR3 is 17 residues. V lost 0 bases and J 4 bases, leaving 16 bases between the germline ends. The CDR3 sequence is CASSPPSGGSNYNEQFF. CDR3 bases: TGTGCCAGCTCACCACCTTCCGGGGGCAGTAATTACAATGAGCAGTTCTTC.

The J gene is TRBJ2-5, the V gene TRBV5-6; D call uncertain. CDR3 length: 14 amino acids. Germline V gives CDR1 SGHDT, CDR2 YYEEEE. The V end was cut by 0 bases, the J end by 1 base, with 7 bases between. The CDR3 DNA is TGTGCCAGCAGCTTGGCCCTCAGCCAAGAGACCCAGTACTTC. It codes for CASSLALSQETQYF.

This chain links TRBV5-4 with TRBJ2-2, with D uncertain. Trimming took off 0 bases at V and 0 bases at J, with 6 bases between the two ends. The length of the CDR3 is 15 residues. The germline CDR1 and CDR2 sequences are SGHNT and YYREEE (reference sequence). The CDR3 loop reads CASSLASTNTGELFF. CDR3 bases: TGTGCCAGCAGCTTGGCCTCAACGAACACCGGGGAGCTGTTTTTT.

Details on this clone: The junction departs from germline at one end; a sequencing error may be responsible. The chain couples TRBV27 to TRBJ1-5; 7 bases match TRBD1. The CDR3 totals 13 residues. Germline CDR1 is MNHEY and CDR2 is SMNVEV (reference sequence). The CDR3 is CASSRDSKQPQHF. CDR3 sequence (DNA): TGTGCCAGCAGTAGGGACAGCAAGCAGCCCCAGCATTTT.

This chain uses TRBV7-2 with TRBJ2-6; D may match TRBD1 or TRBD2 (5 bases each). Germline V CDR1 and CDR2: SGHTA, FQGNSA. The CDR3 has 19 residues. Deletions cut 2 bases from V and 0 bases from J, with 17 bases between. CDR3 coding DNA: TGTGCCAGCAGCTTATTTGAGACAGACTATCACTCTGGGGCCAACGTCCTGACTTTC. Translated: CASSLFETDYHSGANVLTF.

The chain uses TRBV18 and TRBJ1-2, with 9 bases aligning to TRBD1. The J segment lost 4 bases and the V segment lost 3 bases, leaving 9 bases of the junction unmatched. The CDR3 loop spans 16 amino acids. In germline, CDR1 is KGHSH, CDR2 LQKENI. Here the CDR3 reads CASSPPGQGWGYGYTF. The CDR3 nucleotides read TGTGCCAGCTCACCTCCCGGACAGGGGTGGGGCTATGGCTACACCTTC.

Regarding this clone: A junction boundary mismatches the germline segment, possibly from a read error. The V gene is TRBV5-4, the J gene TRBJ1-1, with D perhaps TRBD1 (5 bases). Germline CDR1 SGHNT, CDR2 YYREEE (reference sequence). CDR3 size: 12 residues. CDR3 region: CASSLGGTVRDF. The CDR3 DNA sequence: TGTGCCAGCAGCTTGGGTGGGACCGTCCGGGACTTT. The variable domain in full, with the rest retrieved from reference TRBV5-4 and TRBJ1-1, is ETGVTQSPTHLIKTRGQQVTLRCSSQSGHNTVSWYQQALGQGPQFIFQYYREEENGRGNFPPRFSGLQFPNYSSELNVNALELDDSALYLCASSLGGTVRDFGQGTRLTVV.

The chain joins TRBV11-3 to TRBJ2-1, with D possibly matching TRBD2 (7 bases). Per germline, CDR1 SGHNT and CDR2 YENEEA. The CDR3 consists of 15 residues. Trimming removed 4 bases at V and 0 bases at J, with 10 bases between. The CDR3 loop is CASSSGGSSYNEQFF. The CDR3 bases are TGTGCCAGCAGCTCGGGGGGCAGCTCCTACAATGAGCAGTTCTTC.

The chain links TRBV6-4 to TRBJ1-1; D uncertain. Germline CDR1 and CDR2: MRHNA and SNTAGT. The CDR3 length is 13 residues. V lost 4 bases and J 1 base, leaving 7 bases between the germline ends. CDR3 amino acids: CASSVRKNTEAFF. DNA of the CDR3: TGTGCCAGCAGTGTACGGAAGAACACTGAAGCTTTCTTT.

The chain links TRBV10-2 to TRBJ2-1; 8 bases agree with TRBD2. Germline-derived CDR1 and CDR2 are WSHSY and SAAADI. The CDR3 runs to 14 residues. The V segment lost 4 bases and the J segment 6 bases; nucleotides outside the gene matches: 5. CDR3 nucleotide sequence: TGCGCCAGCAGTGTCAGCGGGAGTTTCAATGAGCAGTTCTTC. Residues: CASSVSGSFNEQFF.

The gene calls are TRBV2 and TRBJ2-1, with D unresolved. Looked up from germline, CDR1 is SNHLY and CDR2 is FYNNEI. This CDR3 contains 13 residues. V gave up 5 bases and J gave up 0 bases, with 5 bases separating them. In DNA, the CDR3 is TGTGCCAGCAGTCGATCCTCCTACAATGAGCAGTTCTTC. It encodes CASSRSSYNEQFF.

The V gene is TRBV6-1, the J gene TRBJ1-1; 7 bases are shared with TRBD1. The germline V gene encodes CDR1 MNHNS and CDR2 SASEGT. Trimming removed 5 bases from V and 6 bases from J; junction bases left unmatched: 3. The CDR3 is made up of 12 amino acids. CDR3 protein: CASSQGVAEAFF. In DNA form, the CDR3 reads TGTGCCAGCAGTCAGGGGGTCGCTGAAGCTTTCTTT.

This chain joins TRBV19 and TRBJ2-1; 9 bases fit TRBD2. The CDR3 runs 15 residues. The ends lost 6 bases at V and 7 bases at J; junction bases unmatched: 10. Germline V CDR1 and CDR2: LNHDA, SQIVND (reference sequence). In DNA form, the CDR3 reads TGTGCCAGTAGGGGAGGGTCTAGCGGGATAAATGAGCAGTTCTTC. Translation gives CASRGGSSGINEQFF.

The chain carries TRBV28 and TRBJ2-1; 8 bases fit TRBD2. This CDR3 has 14 residues. CDR1 is MDHEN, CDR2 SYDVKM, per germline. J lost 7 bases, V lost 8 bases, and 10 bases had no gene match. The CDR3 protein is CASLLAGGGNEQFF. The DNA for the CDR3 is TGTGCCAGCCTCCTAGCGGGTGGGGGGAATGAGCAGTTCTTC.

V gene TRBV12-5 combines with J gene TRBJ2-3; TRBD1 matches 7 bases. The CDR3 consists of 16 residues. Per germline, CDR1 LGHNT and CDR2 FRNRAP. The trim removed 2 bases at V and 4 bases at J, leaving 9 bases unmatched. CDR3 sequence (DNA): TGTGCTAGTGGTTTGATAGTAGGGGGCGGCCCAGATACGCAGTATTTT. It specifies CASGLIVGGGPDTQYF.

The chain recombines TRBV18 with TRBJ2-4, with 9 nucleotides matching TRBD1. Germline V gene data show CDR1 as KGHSH and CDR2 as LQKENI. The CDR3 extends over 17 amino acids. Trimming at V came to 5 bases and at J to 0 bases, leaving 8 bases not matched to a gene. This CDR3 reads CASSAFGQGLAKNIQYF. The CDR3 DNA sequence: TGTGCCAGCTCAGCTTTCGGACAGGGGCTAGCCAAAAACATTCAGTACTTC.